The entry below describes one TCR beta chain. What it recognizes is unknown. Method: immunoSEQ multiplex PCR; TCRdb's copy keeps in-frame clones and lacks some. The sample shows fewer than 1 million clones, approximately 97% of them seen only once. Cells designated naive CD8 were CD45RO-negative and were positively selected for CCR7, with terminally differentiated effector memory CD45RA+ cells excluded. The study drew all its donors from Caucasian adults living in Nashville, Tennessee. These data originate in a study of shared clonotypes between healthy human individuals. Study-level information: A couple of women and a few men aged 18 to 49 served as donors.

Findings and caveats of the study: Naive subsets generally had larger estimated richness than memory subsets. Generation probabilities of non-shared clonotypes were lower (relative to those shared by all four donors).

Sample: naive CD8+ T cells sorted from blood. This receptor was taken from a man aged 25 to 40 in good health.

The CDR3 bases are TGCAGCGTTGAATGGACTAGCGGTGACACAGATACGCAGTATTTT. It codes for CSVEWTSGDTDTQYF. The gene calls are TRBV29-1 and TRBJ2-3; TRBD2 matches at 10 bases. Germline loops: CDR1 SQVTM, CDR2 ANQGSEA. The CDR3 runs to 15 residues. The ends lost 2 bases at V and 2 bases at J; junction bases unmatched: 4.